The rows below give T cell receptor beta chains drawn from one sample of a study of shared clonotypes between healthy human individuals. Some clones are missing from TCRdb's copy, which holds only in-frame ones; the method was immunoSEQ multiplex PCR. Seen here are 2 million to 2.5 million clones, approximately 95% observed once, and the top ten hold about 0.39%. Input material: naive CD4+ T cells from PBMCs. These receptors came from a man aged 18 to 29 in good health. Some clones in this sample may be carry-over from other donors' samples. Both conserved end residues are part of each CDR3. A D gene is named only where the DNA matches it firmly. Expanded clones are given a class, and other clones once, few, many or no size at all.

clone_size: .; d_call: .; j_call: TRBJ2-2; v_call: TRBV6-1; cdr3_length: 14; cdr3_aa: CASTSEINTGELFF; cdr3_nt: TGTGCCAGCACTTCGGAGATAAACACCGGGGAGCTGTTTTTT
clone_size: .; d_call: .; j_call: TRBJ2-5; v_call: TRBV5-8; cdr3_length: 15; cdr3_aa: CASSYILGGGETQYF; cdr3_nt: TGTGCCAGCAGCTACATTTTGGGGGGCGGAGAGACCCAGTACTTC
clone_size: .; d_call: .; j_call: TRBJ1-5; v_call: TRBV5-5; cdr3_length: 15; cdr3_aa: CASSIGDGRNQPQHF; cdr3_nt: TGTGCCAGCAGCATAGGGGACGGACGCAATCAGCCCCAGCATTTT
clone_size: .; d_call: .; j_call: TRBJ1-4; v_call: TRBV28; cdr3_length: 15; cdr3_aa: CASSGAGGGGEKLFF; cdr3_nt: TGTGCCAGCAGCGGTGCGGGAGGCGGCGGAGAAAAACTGTTTTTT
clone_size: .; d_call: .; j_call: TRBJ2-6; v_call: TRBV27; cdr3_length: 18; cdr3_aa: CASSFWTGLSSGANVLTF; cdr3_nt: TGTGCCAGCAGTTTTTGGACCGGCCTAAGCTCTGGGGCCAACGTCCTGACTTTC
clone_size: once; d_call: TRBD1; j_call: TRBJ2-5; v_call: TRBV5-1; cdr3_length: 16; cdr3_aa: CASSLDYRGIGETQYF; cdr3_nt: TGCGCCAGCAGCTTGGATTACAGGGGGATCGGCGAGACCCAGTACTTC
clone_size: .; d_call: .; j_call: TRBJ1-1; v_call: TRBV6-1; cdr3_length: 14; cdr3_aa: CASSNLRGFGEAFF; cdr3_nt: TGTGCCAGCTCCAACCTCCGGGGGTTCGGTGAAGCTTTCTTT
clone_size: .; d_call: TRBD1; j_call: TRBJ2-5; v_call: TRBV5-1; cdr3_length: 13; cdr3_aa: CASSLGQGEFGYF; cdr3_nt: TGCGCCAGCAGCTTAGGACAGGGCGAGTTCGGGTACTTC
clone_size: once; d_call: .; j_call: TRBJ2-7; v_call: TRBV5-5; cdr3_length: 15; cdr3_aa: CASSLAAGDSYEQYF; cdr3_nt: TGTGCCAGCAGCTTGGCCGCGGGCGATTCCTACGAGCAGTACTTC
clone_size: .; d_call: .; j_call: TRBJ2-2; v_call: TRBV5-1; cdr3_length: 15; cdr3_aa: CASSLSSLTAGELFF; cdr3_nt: TGCGCCAGCAGCTTGTCAAGTCTTACGGCCGGGGAGCTGTTTTTT
clone_size: .; d_call: .; j_call: TRBJ2-7; v_call: TRBV11-2; cdr3_length: 14; cdr3_aa: CASRRPGGSYEQYF; cdr3_nt: TGTGCCAGCAGGCGCCCGGGGGGCAGCTACGAGCAGTACTTC
clone_size: .; d_call: .; j_call: TRBJ2-1; v_call: TRBV5-1; cdr3_length: 16; cdr3_aa: CASSLDLANLNNEQFF; cdr3_nt: TGCGCCAGCAGCTTGGACCTAGCGAACCTCAACAATGAGCAGTTCTTC
clone_size: .; d_call: .; j_call: TRBJ2-1; v_call: TRBV7-2; cdr3_length: 17; cdr3_aa: CASSFSIRGSPGNEQFF; cdr3_nt: TGTGCCAGCAGCTTTAGCATAAGAGGATCCCCTGGCAATGAGCAGTTCTTC
clone_size: .; d_call: .; j_call: TRBJ2-2; v_call: TRBV9; cdr3_length: 15; cdr3_aa: CASSTGQILTGELFF; cdr3_nt: TGTGCCAGCAGCACCGGACAGATACTAACCGGGGAGCTGTTTTTT
clone_size: .; d_call: TRBD1; j_call: TRBJ1-5; v_call: TRBV2; cdr3_length: 13; cdr3_aa: CASSRDSHQPQHF; cdr3_nt: TGTGCCAGCTCGCGGGACAGCCATCAGCCCCAGCATTTT
clone_size: .; d_call: .; j_call: TRBJ1-4; v_call: TRBV7-9; cdr3_length: 14; cdr3_aa: CASSLLTQGEKLFF; cdr3_nt: TGTGCCAGCAGCCTCCTAACACAGGGTGAAAAACTGTTTTTT
clone_size: .; d_call: .; j_call: TRBJ1-2; v_call: TRBV6-5; cdr3_length: 16; cdr3_aa: CASSYPGVQGAYGYTF; cdr3_nt: TGTGCCAGCAGTTACCCGGGCGTCCAGGGTGCTTATGGCTACACCTTC
clone_size: .; d_call: TRBD1; j_call: TRBJ2-7; v_call: TRBV18; cdr3_length: 14; cdr3_aa: CASSPRKDRAEQYF; cdr3_nt: TGTGCCAGCTCACCCCGAAAGGACAGGGCCGAGCAGTACTTC
clone_size: .; d_call: TRBD1; j_call: TRBJ2-7; v_call: TRBV7-8; cdr3_length: 15; cdr3_aa: CASSLRTGLSFEQYF; cdr3_nt: TGTGCCAGCAGCTTAAGGACAGGGCTCTCCTTCGAGCAGTACTTC
clone_size: .; d_call: TRBD1; j_call: TRBJ2-5; v_call: TRBV5-1; cdr3_length: 15; cdr3_aa: CASSLNGQGRETQYF; cdr3_nt: TGCGCCAGCAGCCTAAATGGACAGGGGAGAGAGACCCAGTACTTC
clone_size: .; d_call: .; j_call: TRBJ1-5; v_call: TRBV10-2; cdr3_length: 18; cdr3_aa: CASKTSGSRQWFCQPQHF; cdr3_nt: TGCGCCAGCAAGACCTCCGGGTCGCGACAGTGGTTCTGTCAGCCCCAGCATTTT
clone_size: .; d_call: TRBD2; j_call: TRBJ2-1; v_call: TRBV5-4; cdr3_length: 14; cdr3_aa: CASSLVAGENEQFF; cdr3_nt: TGTGCCAGCAGCTTGGTAGCGGGGGAGAATGAGCAGTTCTTC
clone_size: .; d_call: .; j_call: TRBJ1-2; v_call: TRBV6-1; cdr3_length: 17; cdr3_aa: CASSDWVKLTQGYGYTF; cdr3_nt: TGTGCCAGCAGTGATTGGGTGAAGCTAACTCAAGGCTATGGCTACACCTTC
clone_size: .; d_call: TRBD2; j_call: TRBJ2-2; v_call: TRBV2; cdr3_length: 15; cdr3_aa: CASSGTSGVTGELFF; cdr3_nt: TGTGCCAGCAGTGGGACTAGCGGGGTTACCGGGGAGCTGTTTTTT
clone_size: .; d_call: .; j_call: TRBJ2-7; v_call: TRBV15; cdr3_length: 14; cdr3_aa: CATSRDQIAYEQYF; cdr3_nt: TGTGCCACCAGCAGAGATCAGATTGCCTACGAGCAGTACTTC
clone_size: .; d_call: .; j_call: TRBJ2-7; v_call: TRBV27; cdr3_length: 18; cdr3_aa: CASSLDRLAVGGLYEQYF; cdr3_nt: TGTGCCAGCAGTTTAGATCGGCTCGCCGTGGGCGGGCTCTACGAGCAGTACTTC
clone_size: .; d_call: .; j_call: TRBJ1-2; v_call: TRBV7-9; cdr3_length: 14; cdr3_aa: CASSLQGLNYGYTF; cdr3_nt: TGTGCCAGCAGCTTGCAGGGGTTGAACTATGGCTACACCTTC
clone_size: once; d_call: TRBD1; j_call: TRBJ1-5; v_call: TRBV28; cdr3_length: 15; cdr3_aa: CASSIPADRVQPQHF; cdr3_nt: TGTGCCAGCAGTATTCCGGCGGACAGGGTCCAGCCCCAGCATTTT
clone_size: .; d_call: .; j_call: TRBJ2-3; v_call: TRBV7-9; cdr3_length: 13; cdr3_aa: CASSLAGGDTQYF; cdr3_nt: TGTGCCAGCAGCTTAGCCGGGGGAGATACGCAGTATTTT
clone_size: .; d_call: TRBD1; j_call: TRBJ1-2; v_call: TRBV6-6; cdr3_length: 15; cdr3_aa: CASSYSRQGTGGYTF; cdr3_nt: TGTGCCAGCAGTTACTCACGACAGGGGACCGGTGGCTACACCTTC
clone_size: .; d_call: TRBD2; j_call: TRBJ2-5; v_call: TRBV5-1; cdr3_length: 14; cdr3_aa: CASSLGLAQETQYF; cdr3_nt: TGCGCCAGCAGCTTGGGACTAGCCCAAGAGACCCAGTACTTC
clone_size: .; d_call: .; j_call: TRBJ1-5; v_call: TRBV19; cdr3_length: 14; cdr3_aa: CATARGIGNQPQHF; cdr3_nt: TGTGCCACCGCACGGGGGATCGGCAATCAGCCCCAGCATTTT
clone_size: .; d_call: TRBD2; j_call: TRBJ2-7; v_call: TRBV5-4; cdr3_length: 16; cdr3_aa: CASSPLGLAASYEQYF; cdr3_nt: TGTGCCAGCAGCCCACTCGGACTAGCGGCCTCCTACGAGCAGTACTTC
clone_size: once; d_call: TRBD2; j_call: TRBJ2-7; v_call: TRBV19; cdr3_length: 16; cdr3_aa: CASSIGTSGTYYEQYF; cdr3_nt: TGTGCCAGTAGTATAGGGACTAGCGGGACCTACTACGAGCAGTACTTC
clone_size: .; d_call: .; j_call: TRBJ1-1; v_call: TRBV19; cdr3_length: 15; cdr3_aa: CASSPRGGMNTEAFF; cdr3_nt: TGTGCCAGTAGTCCCCGTGGAGGGATGAACACTGAAGCTTTCTTT
clone_size: few; d_call: .; j_call: TRBJ1-2; v_call: TRBV5-1; cdr3_length: 14; cdr3_aa: CASSLVLGSGGYTF; cdr3_nt: TGCGCCAGCAGCTTGGTTCTGGGTAGTGGCGGCTACACCTTC
clone_size: few; d_call: .; j_call: TRBJ1-2; v_call: TRBV5-8; cdr3_length: 15; cdr3_aa: CASSLGQGTMRGYTF; cdr3_nt: TGTGCCAGCAGCTTGGGGCAGGGCACTATGAGGGGCTACACCTTC
clone_size: .; d_call: .; j_call: TRBJ2-1; v_call: TRBV5-1; cdr3_length: 15; cdr3_aa: CASSLVFRGSPEQFF; cdr3_nt: TGCGCCAGCAGCTTGGTTTTTAGGGGGTCGCCTGAGCAGTTCTTC
clone_size: .; d_call: .; j_call: TRBJ2-1; v_call: TRBV6-5; cdr3_length: 11; cdr3_aa: CASSENNEQFF; cdr3_nt: TGTGCCAGCAGCGAAAACAATGAGCAGTTCTTC
clone_size: .; d_call: .; j_call: TRBJ2-3; v_call: TRBV6-5; cdr3_length: 14; cdr3_aa: CASSYSVATDTQYF; cdr3_nt: TGTGCCAGCAGTTACTCGGTGGCTACAGATACGCAGTATTTT
clone_size: .; d_call: .; j_call: TRBJ1-2; v_call: TRBV28; cdr3_length: 11; cdr3_aa: CASSQVYGYTF; cdr3_nt: TGTGCCAGCAGCCAGGTCTATGGCTACACCTTC